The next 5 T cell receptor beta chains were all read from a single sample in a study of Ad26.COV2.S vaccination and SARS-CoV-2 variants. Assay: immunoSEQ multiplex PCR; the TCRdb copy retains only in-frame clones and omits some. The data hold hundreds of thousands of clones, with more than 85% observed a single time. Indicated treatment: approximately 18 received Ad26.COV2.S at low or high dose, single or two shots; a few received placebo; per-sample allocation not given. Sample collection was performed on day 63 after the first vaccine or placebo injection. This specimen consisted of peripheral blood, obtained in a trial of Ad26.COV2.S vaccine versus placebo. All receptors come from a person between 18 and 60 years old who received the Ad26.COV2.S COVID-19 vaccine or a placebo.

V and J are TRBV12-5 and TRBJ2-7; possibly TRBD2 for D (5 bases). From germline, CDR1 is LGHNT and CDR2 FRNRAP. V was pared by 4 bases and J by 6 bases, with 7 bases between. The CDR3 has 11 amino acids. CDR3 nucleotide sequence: TGTGCTAGTGGTTCCGGACTCGAGCAGTACTTC. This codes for CASGSGLEQYF.

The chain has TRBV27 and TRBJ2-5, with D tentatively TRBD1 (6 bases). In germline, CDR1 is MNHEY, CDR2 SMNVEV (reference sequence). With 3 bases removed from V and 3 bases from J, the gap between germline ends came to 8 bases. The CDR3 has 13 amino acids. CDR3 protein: CASSLDREETQYF. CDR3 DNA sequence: TGTGCCAGCAGTTTGGACAGAGAAGAGACCCAGTACTTC.

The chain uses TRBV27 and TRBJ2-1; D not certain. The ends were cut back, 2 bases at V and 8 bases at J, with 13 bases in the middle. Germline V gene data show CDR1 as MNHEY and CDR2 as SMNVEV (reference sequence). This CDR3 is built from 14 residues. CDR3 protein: CASSLMRSTDEQFF. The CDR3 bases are TGTGCCAGCAGTTTAATGAGATCTACCGATGAGCAGTTCTTC.

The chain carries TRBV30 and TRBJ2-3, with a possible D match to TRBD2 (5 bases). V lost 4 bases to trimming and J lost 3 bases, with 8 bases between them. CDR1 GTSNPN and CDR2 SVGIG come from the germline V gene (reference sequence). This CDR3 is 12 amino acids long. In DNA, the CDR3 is TGTGCCTGGAAGCCGGGGACAGATACGCAGTATTTT. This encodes CAWKPGTDTQYF.

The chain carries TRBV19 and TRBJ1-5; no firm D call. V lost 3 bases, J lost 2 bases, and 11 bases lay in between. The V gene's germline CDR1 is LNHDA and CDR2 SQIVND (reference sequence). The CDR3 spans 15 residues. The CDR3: CASSMSGYGNQPQHF. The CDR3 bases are TGTGCCAGTAGTATGTCGGGGTATGGCAATCAGCCCCAGCATTTT. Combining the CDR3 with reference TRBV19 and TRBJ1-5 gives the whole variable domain DGGITQSPKYLFRKEGQNVTLSCEQNLNHDAMYWYRQDPGQGLRLIYYSQIVNDFQKGDIAEGYSVSREKKESFPLTVTSAQKNPTAFYLCASSMSGYGNQPQHFGDGTRLSIL.